The table lists the clone carrying this T cell receptor (beta chain) with a few counts. The record originates from a study of OX40 agonist ivuxolimab in advanced cancers. The CDR3 is made up of 14 amino acids. V dropped 8 bases and J dropped 3; count of bases not matched to a gene: 6. The germline CDR1 and CDR2 sequences are WSHSY and SAAADI. The assay was immunoSEQ multiplex PCR, and TCRdb's table has in-frame clones only and misses some. This table has 30,000 or so clones, about 86% appearing once. The chain has TRBV10-2 and TRBJ2-2; 7 bases agree with TRBD2. Sample: CD4+ or CD8+ T cells sorted from blood, taken in a trial of the OX40 agonist ivuxolimab. The TCR sequence derives from an adult with an advanced solid tumor such as melanoma, head and neck, liver or kidney cancer. The CDR3 DNA is TGCGCCAGCCTTGGGAGGGTGGACACCGGGGAGCTGTTTTTT. This sequence encodes CASLGRVDTGELFF.